Below, one TCR beta chain is given with its context. Generated by immunoSEQ multiplex PCR, the TCRdb table keeps only in-frame clones and is missing some. This table has 250,000 to 350,000 clones, approximately 90% appearing once. The sample comes from a study of blood T cell repertoires in COVID-19. About the study: The cDNA or gDNA used as material had been derived from T cells, B-cell-depleted T cells, or PBMCs.

This receptor was taken from a woman aged 18-29 years who had recovered from COVID-19. The sequencing sample was made of PBMCs or T cells enriched from blood (not recorded which).

The CDR3 DNA follows: TGCGCCAGCAGCTTAACCGGGGGGGCCTACGAGCAGTACTTC. This codes for CASSLTGGAYEQYF. This chain connects TRBV5-1 to TRBJ2-7, with 8 positions matching TRBD2. Germline assignment: CDR1 SGHRS and CDR2 YFSETQ. The CDR3 consists of 14 residues. J lost 2 bases, V lost 2 bases, and 3 bases had no gene match.